This entry is about one T cell receptor beta chain. These data originate in a study of blood T cell repertoires in COVID-19. Study details: PBMCs, B-cell-depleted T cells, or T cells were the source of the cDNA or gDNA that made up the material.

J lost 9 bases, V lost 10 bases, and 9 bases had no gene match. This CDR3 is built from 12 residues. Germline CDR1 reads WSHSY; CDR2 reads SAAADI. Only in-frame clones appear in the TCRdb table, and some are missing; sequencing was by immunoSEQ multiplex PCR. This sample has some 140,000 clones; approximately 84% occur once, and the top ten carry about 18%. The sequencing sample was made of peripheral blood. This chain connects TRBV10-2 to TRBJ2-4, with TRBD2 matching 7 bases. This TCR came from a woman of 80 years or more with acute or convalescent COVID-19. CDR3 DNA: TGCGCCACAGCGGGACCTCGTGGCATTCAGTACTTC. Translation: CATAGPRGIQYF.